Listed below are T cell receptor beta chains from one sample, sequenced in a study of blood T cells in healthy people across ages. TCRdb re-called the 5' RACE reads through MiXCR, storing one row per CDR3 protein. Among roughly 500,000 distinct CDR3 sequences listed, 25% to 30% were seen once. The sequencing input was blood. The receptors here all came from a woman in her 70s in good health. The CDR3 runs from the conserved cysteine through the conserved F or W. A D gene is named only where the DNA matches it firmly. Clone size is not always given. Where it is, it says once, few, many or a class for expanded clones.

CDR3aa: CASSPRLAGFNEQFF; CDR3nt: TGTGCCAGCAGCCCCCGACTAGCGGGCTTCAATGAGCAGTTCTTC; v_gene: TRBV9; abundance: few; j_gene: TRBJ2-1; d_gene: TRBD2
CDR3aa: CSARGGVAAPSYNEQFF; CDR3nt: TGCAGTGCTAGAGGCGGGGTAGCGGCCCCCTCCTACAATGAGCAGTTCTTC; v_gene: TRBV20-1; abundance: NA; j_gene: TRBJ2-1; d_gene: NA
CDR3aa: CASSPTGGESYGYTF; CDR3nt: TGTGCCAGCAGTCCGACAGGGGGGGAGAGCTATGGCTACACCTTC; v_gene: TRBV6-6; abundance: NA; j_gene: TRBJ1-2; d_gene: TRBD1
CDR3aa: CASSPSTGSYEQYF; CDR3nt: TGCGCCAGCAGCCCCTCGACAGGCTCCTACGAGCAGTACTTC; v_gene: TRBV4-1; abundance: few; j_gene: TRBJ2-7; d_gene: NA
CDR3aa: CASSTGGIDEQYF; CDR3nt: TGTGCCAGCAGCACGGGAGGGATTGACGAGCAGTACTTC; v_gene: TRBV6-6; abundance: NA; j_gene: TRBJ2-7; d_gene: TRBD2
CDR3aa: CSVEDEGNEQFF; CDR3nt: TGCAGCGTTGAAGATGAGGGGAATGAGCAGTTCTTC; v_gene: TRBV29-1; abundance: NA; j_gene: TRBJ2-1; d_gene: NA
CDR3aa: CASSLFGGQIQETQYF; CDR3nt: TGTGCCAGCAGCTTATTCGGCGGCCAAATTCAAGAGACCCAGTACTTC; v_gene: TRBV7-2; abundance: few; j_gene: TRBJ2-5; d_gene: NA
CDR3aa: CASSMTGPSETQYF; CDR3nt: TGTGCCAGCAGCATGACAGGGCCCTCGGAGACCCAGTACTTC; v_gene: TRBV6-5; abundance: NA; j_gene: TRBJ2-5; d_gene: TRBD1
CDR3aa: CASSLLGAVTDTQYF; CDR3nt: TGTGCCAGCAGCTTATTAGGGGCTGTAACAGATACGCAGTATTTT; v_gene: TRBV7-2; abundance: NA; j_gene: TRBJ2-3; d_gene: NA
CDR3aa: CAISDHTSGGYTF; CDR3nt: TGTGCCATCAGTGACCACACATCGGGAGGCTACACCTTC; v_gene: TRBV10-3; abundance: NA; j_gene: TRBJ1-2; d_gene: NA
CDR3aa: CASRPSGTGLQTEAFF; CDR3nt: TGTGCCAGCAGGCCCTCCGGGACAGGGCTACAAACTGAAGCTTTCTTT; v_gene: TRBV25-1; abundance: NA; j_gene: TRBJ1-1; d_gene: TRBD1
CDR3aa: CAWSVLRGQPQHF; CDR3nt: TGTGCCTGGAGTGTACTAAGGGGTCAGCCCCAGCATTTT; v_gene: TRBV30; abundance: NA; j_gene: TRBJ1-5; d_gene: NA
CDR3aa: CASSPSQPGQGELYNSPLHF; CDR3nt: TGTGCCAGCAGCCCTAGTCAACCGGGACAGGGTGAATTGTATAATTCACCCCTCCACTTT; v_gene: TRBV21-1; abundance: few; j_gene: TRBJ1-6; d_gene: NA
CDR3aa: CASSKGQAKGNEQFF; CDR3nt: TGTGCCAGCAGTAAGGGACAGGCAAAAGGGAATGAGCAGTTCTTC; v_gene: TRBV12-3/TRBV12-4; abundance: once; j_gene: TRBJ2-1; d_gene: TRBD1
CDR3aa: CAISEFDGSNQPQHF; CDR3nt: TGTGCCATCAGTGAATTCGACGGTAGCAATCAGCCCCAGCATTTT; v_gene: TRBV10-3; abundance: NA; j_gene: TRBJ1-5; d_gene: NA
CDR3aa: CASSLRAGEVQGNEKLFF; CDR3nt: TGTGCCAGCAGCTTAAGGGCAGGGGAAGTGCAAGGTAATGAAAAACTGTTTTTT; v_gene: TRBV13; abundance: NA; j_gene: TRBJ1-4; d_gene: NA
CDR3aa: CASSQRTVGENTEAFF; CDR3nt: TGCGCCAGCAGCCAAAGGACCGTAGGCGAGAACACTGAAGCTTTCTTT; v_gene: TRBV4-3; abundance: NA; j_gene: TRBJ1-1; d_gene: NA
CDR3aa: CASSQDLSGGTQYF; CDR3nt: TGCGCCAGCAGCCAAGACCTTAGCGGGGGGACGCAGTATTTT; v_gene: TRBV4-3; abundance: NA; j_gene: TRBJ2-3; d_gene: TRBD2
CDR3aa: CASSVTGSNGETQYF; CDR3nt: TGTGCCAGCAGCGTAACGGGATCTAATGGAGAGACCCAGTACTTC; v_gene: TRBV9; abundance: few; j_gene: TRBJ2-5; d_gene: NA
CDR3aa: CASSPRLAYYEQFF; CDR3nt: TGTGCCAGCAGCCCCCGACTCGCCTACTATGAGCAGTTCTTC; v_gene: TRBV7-2; abundance: NA; j_gene: TRBJ2-1; d_gene: NA
CDR3aa: CASSKFPYRGYSNQPQHF; CDR3nt: TGTGCCAGCAGCAAATTCCCCTACAGGGGTTATAGCAATCAGCCCCAGCATTTT; v_gene: TRBV21-1; abundance: NA; j_gene: TRBJ1-5; d_gene: NA
CDR3aa: CASSVAPGRQKNIQYF; CDR3nt: TGTGCCAGCAGCGTAGCCCCTGGCAGGCAGAAAAACATTCAGTACTTC; v_gene: TRBV9; abundance: NA; j_gene: TRBJ2-4; d_gene: NA
CDR3aa: CASSNRGVTAGGNEQFF; CDR3nt: TGTGCCAGCAGCAACCGAGGGGTGACAGCGGGGGGGAATGAGCAGTTCTTC; v_gene: TRBV6-1; abundance: few; j_gene: TRBJ2-1; d_gene: TRBD2
CDR3aa: CASSPRRGQGGYTF; CDR3nt: TGTGCCAGCAGCCCCAGACGTGGGCAAGGGGGCTACACCTTC; v_gene: TRBV7-2; abundance: NA; j_gene: TRBJ1-2; d_gene: NA
CDR3aa: CASSLNSPGANVLTF; CDR3nt: TGTGCCAGCAGCTTGAATAGTCCTGGGGCCAACGTCCTGACTTTC; v_gene: TRBV7-2; abundance: few; j_gene: TRBJ2-6; d_gene: NA
CDR3aa: CASSEGRFSGNTIYF; CDR3nt: TGTGCCAGCAGTGAAGGCCGGTTCTCTGGAAACACCATATATTTT; v_gene: TRBV2; abundance: NA; j_gene: TRBJ1-3; d_gene: NA
CDR3aa: CASSLTPKGQLPQYF; CDR3nt: TGTGCCAGCAGCTTAACGCCTAAGGGACAACTGCCCCAGTACTTC; v_gene: TRBV7-6; abundance: many; j_gene: TRBJ2-5; d_gene: NA
CDR3aa: CSAREPGGSGNTIYF; CDR3nt: TGCAGTGCTAGAGAGCCTGGGGGCTCTGGAAACACCATATATTTT; v_gene: TRBV20-1; abundance: NA; j_gene: TRBJ1-3; d_gene: NA
CDR3aa: CASSLYTNYEQYF; CDR3nt: TGCGCCAGCAGCCTCTACACTAACTACGAGCAGTACTTC; v_gene: TRBV4-3; abundance: NA; j_gene: TRBJ2-7; d_gene: NA
CDR3aa: CSVEYLGAFF; CDR3nt: TGCAGCGTTGAATACCTTGGGGCTTTCTTT; v_gene: TRBV29-1; abundance: many; j_gene: TRBJ1-1; d_gene: NA
CDR3aa: CASSLVGDSLYEQYF; CDR3nt: TGTGCCAGCAGCTTAGTAGGGGACAGCCTCTACGAGCAGTACTTC; v_gene: TRBV7-2; abundance: NA; j_gene: TRBJ2-7; d_gene: TRBD1
CDR3aa: CATRGGRSNTGELFF; CDR3nt: TGTGCCACCAGAGGGGGGAGATCGAACACCGGGGAGCTGTTTTTT; v_gene: TRBV15; abundance: NA; j_gene: TRBJ2-2; d_gene: NA
CDR3aa: CASSADISNQPQHF; CDR3nt: TGTGCCAGCAGCGCGGACATTAGCAATCAGCCCCAGCATTTT; v_gene: TRBV9; abundance: few; j_gene: TRBJ1-5; d_gene: NA
CDR3aa: CASSFSGQPKFNTF; CDR3nt: TGTGCCAGCAGTTTTTCGGGTCAGCCCAAATTTAACACCTTC; v_gene: TRBV12-3/TRBV12-4; abundance: NA; j_gene: TRBJ1-2; d_gene: NA
CDR3aa: CASTDRGGSEAFF; CDR3nt: TGTGCCAGCACTGACAGGGGGGGGTCTGAAGCTTTCTTT; v_gene: TRBV12-3/TRBV12-4; abundance: few; j_gene: TRBJ1-1; d_gene: TRBD1